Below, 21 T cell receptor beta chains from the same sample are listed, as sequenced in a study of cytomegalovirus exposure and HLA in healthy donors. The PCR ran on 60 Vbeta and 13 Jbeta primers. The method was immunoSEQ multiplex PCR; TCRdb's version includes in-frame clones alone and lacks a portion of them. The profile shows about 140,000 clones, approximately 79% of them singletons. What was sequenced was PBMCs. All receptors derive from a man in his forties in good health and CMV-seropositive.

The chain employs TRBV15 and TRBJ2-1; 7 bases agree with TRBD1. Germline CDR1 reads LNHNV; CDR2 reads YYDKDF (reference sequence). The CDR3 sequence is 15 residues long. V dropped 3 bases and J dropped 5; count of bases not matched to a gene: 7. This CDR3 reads CATSRSTGSNNEQFF. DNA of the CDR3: TGTGCCACCAGCAGGTCGACAGGGTCCAACAATGAGCAGTTCTTC.

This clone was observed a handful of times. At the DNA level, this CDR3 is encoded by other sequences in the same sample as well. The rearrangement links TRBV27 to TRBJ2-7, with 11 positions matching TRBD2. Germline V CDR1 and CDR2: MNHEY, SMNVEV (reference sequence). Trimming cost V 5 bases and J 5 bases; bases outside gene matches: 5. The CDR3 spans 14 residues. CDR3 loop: CASSPSGRLDEQYF. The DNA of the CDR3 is TGTGCCAGCAGTCCTAGCGGGAGGTTGGACGAGCAGTACTTC.

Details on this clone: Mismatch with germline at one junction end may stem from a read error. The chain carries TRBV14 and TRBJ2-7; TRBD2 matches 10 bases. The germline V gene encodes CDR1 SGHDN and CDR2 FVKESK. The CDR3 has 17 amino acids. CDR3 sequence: CASSPWDSGRSNYGQYF. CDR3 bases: TGTGCCAGCAGCCCGTGGGATAGCGGGAGGTCAAACTACGGGCAGTACTTC.

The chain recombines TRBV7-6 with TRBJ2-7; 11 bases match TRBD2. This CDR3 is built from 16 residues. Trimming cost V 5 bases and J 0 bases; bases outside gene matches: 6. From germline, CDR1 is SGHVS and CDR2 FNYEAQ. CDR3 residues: CASSGGGLAVSYEQYF. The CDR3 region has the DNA TGTGCCAGCAGCGGGGGGGGACTAGCGGTCTCCTACGAGCAGTACTTC.

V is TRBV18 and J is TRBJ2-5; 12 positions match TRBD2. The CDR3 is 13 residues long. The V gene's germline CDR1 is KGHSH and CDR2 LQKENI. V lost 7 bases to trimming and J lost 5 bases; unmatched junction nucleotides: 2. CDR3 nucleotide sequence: TGTGCCAGCTGGACTAGCGGGATTGAGACCCAGTACTTC. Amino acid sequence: CASWTSGIETQYF.

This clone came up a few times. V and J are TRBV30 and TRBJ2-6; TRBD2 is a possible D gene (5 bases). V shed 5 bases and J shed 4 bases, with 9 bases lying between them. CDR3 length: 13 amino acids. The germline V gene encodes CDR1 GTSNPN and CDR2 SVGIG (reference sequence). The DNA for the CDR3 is TGTGCCTGGGGCGGGCCCGGGGCCAACGTCCTGACTTTC. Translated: CAWGGPGANVLTF.

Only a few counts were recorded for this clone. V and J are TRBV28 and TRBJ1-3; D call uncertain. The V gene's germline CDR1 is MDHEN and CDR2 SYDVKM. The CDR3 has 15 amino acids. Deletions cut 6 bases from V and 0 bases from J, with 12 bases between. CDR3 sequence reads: CASRADILSGNTIYF. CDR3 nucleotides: TGTGCCAGCAGAGCCGACATCCTCTCTGGAAACACCATATATTTT.

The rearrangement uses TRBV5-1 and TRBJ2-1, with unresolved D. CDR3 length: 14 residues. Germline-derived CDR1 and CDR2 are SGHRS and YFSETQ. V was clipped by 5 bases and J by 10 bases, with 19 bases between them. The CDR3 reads CASRPSFQPREQFF. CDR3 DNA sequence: TGCGCCAGCAGACCCAGCTTCCAGCCTAGGGAGCAGTTCTTC. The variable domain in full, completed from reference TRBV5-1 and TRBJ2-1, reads KAGVTQTPRYLIKTRGQQVTLSCSPISGHRSVSWYQQTPGQGLQFLFEYFSETQRNKGNFPGRFSGRQFSNSRSEMNVSTLELGDSALYLCASRPSFQPREQFFGPGTRLTVL.

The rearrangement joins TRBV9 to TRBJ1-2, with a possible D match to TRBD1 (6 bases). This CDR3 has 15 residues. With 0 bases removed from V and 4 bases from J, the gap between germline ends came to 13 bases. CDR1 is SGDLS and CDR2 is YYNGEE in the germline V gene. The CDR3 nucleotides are TGTGCCAGCAGCGTAGGACAGGCGCGGGCCTATGGCTACACCTTC. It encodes CASSVGQARAYGYTF.

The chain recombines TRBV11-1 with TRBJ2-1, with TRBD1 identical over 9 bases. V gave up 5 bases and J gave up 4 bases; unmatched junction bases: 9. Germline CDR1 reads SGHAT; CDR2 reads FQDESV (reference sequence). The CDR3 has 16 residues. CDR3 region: CASSPNRGQGYNEQFF. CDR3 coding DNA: TGTGCCAGCAGCCCGAACCGGGGACAGGGTTACAATGAGCAGTTCTTC.

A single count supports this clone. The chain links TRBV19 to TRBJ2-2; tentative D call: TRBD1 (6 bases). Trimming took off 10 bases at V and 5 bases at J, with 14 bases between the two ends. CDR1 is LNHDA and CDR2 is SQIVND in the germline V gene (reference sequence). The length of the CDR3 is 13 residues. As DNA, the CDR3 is TGTGCCACTACTGACAGGCTAACCGGGGAGCTGTTTTTT. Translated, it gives CATTDRLTGELFF.

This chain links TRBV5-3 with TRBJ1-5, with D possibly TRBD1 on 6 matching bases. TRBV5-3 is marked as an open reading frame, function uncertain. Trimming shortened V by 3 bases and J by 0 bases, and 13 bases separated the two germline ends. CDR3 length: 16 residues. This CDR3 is CARSSGGGYSNQPQHF. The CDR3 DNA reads TGTGCCAGAAGCTCGGGGGGCGGATATAGCAATCAGCCCCAGCATTTT.

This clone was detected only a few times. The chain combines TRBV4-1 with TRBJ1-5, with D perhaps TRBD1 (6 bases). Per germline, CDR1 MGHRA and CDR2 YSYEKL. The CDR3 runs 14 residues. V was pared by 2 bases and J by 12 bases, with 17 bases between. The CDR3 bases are TGCGCCAGCAGCCAATCCGGGACCGGGACATTCCAGCATTTT. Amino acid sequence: CASSQSGTGTFQHF.

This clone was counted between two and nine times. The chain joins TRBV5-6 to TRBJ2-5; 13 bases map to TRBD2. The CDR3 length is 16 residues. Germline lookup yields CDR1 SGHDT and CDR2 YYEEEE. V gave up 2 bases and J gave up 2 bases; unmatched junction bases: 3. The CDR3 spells CASSLPGLAGQETQYF. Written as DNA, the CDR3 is TGTGCCAGCAGCTTACCGGGACTAGCGGGGCAAGAGACCCAGTACTTC.

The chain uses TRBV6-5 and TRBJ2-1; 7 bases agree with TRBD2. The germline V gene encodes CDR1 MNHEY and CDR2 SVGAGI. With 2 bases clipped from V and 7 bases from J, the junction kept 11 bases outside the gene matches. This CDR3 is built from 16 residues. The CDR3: CASSYGVGLGGNEQFF. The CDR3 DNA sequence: TGTGCCAGCAGTTACGGGGTTGGGCTGGGGGGGAATGAGCAGTTCTTC.

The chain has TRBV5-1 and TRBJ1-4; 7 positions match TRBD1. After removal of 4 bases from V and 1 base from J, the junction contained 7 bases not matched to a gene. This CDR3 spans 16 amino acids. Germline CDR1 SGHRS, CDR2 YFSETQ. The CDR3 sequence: CASSRDSGGTNEKLFF. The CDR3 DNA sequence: TGCGCCAGCAGCCGGGACAGCGGGGGAACTAATGAAAAACTGTTTTTT.

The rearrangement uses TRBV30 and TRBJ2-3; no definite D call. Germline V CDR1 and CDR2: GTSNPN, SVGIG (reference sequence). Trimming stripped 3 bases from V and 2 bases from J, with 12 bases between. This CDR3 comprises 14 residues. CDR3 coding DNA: TGTGCCTGGAGCTTGTACCAGATCACAGATACGCAGTATTTT. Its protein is CAWSLYQITDTQYF.

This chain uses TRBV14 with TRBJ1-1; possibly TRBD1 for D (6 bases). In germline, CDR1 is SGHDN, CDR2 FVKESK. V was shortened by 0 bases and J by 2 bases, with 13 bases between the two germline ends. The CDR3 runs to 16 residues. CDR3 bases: TGTGCCAGCAGCCAAGATGCCGGGACACTAAACACTGAAGCTTTCTTT. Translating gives CASSQDAGTLNTEAFF.

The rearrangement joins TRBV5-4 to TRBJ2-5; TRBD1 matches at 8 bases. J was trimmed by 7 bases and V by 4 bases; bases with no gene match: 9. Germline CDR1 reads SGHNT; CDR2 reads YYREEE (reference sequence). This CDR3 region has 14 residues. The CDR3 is CASSPGDRRGTQYF. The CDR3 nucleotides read TGTGCCAGCAGCCCGGGGGACAGGAGAGGGACCCAGTACTTC.

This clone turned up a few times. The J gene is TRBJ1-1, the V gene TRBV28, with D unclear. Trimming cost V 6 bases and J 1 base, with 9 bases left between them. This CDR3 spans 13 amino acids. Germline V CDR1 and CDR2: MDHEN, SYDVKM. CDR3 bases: TGTGCCAGCAGGAAAGCGGGGAACACTGAAGCTTTCTTT. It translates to CASRKAGNTEAFF.

The CDR3 nucleotides are TGTGCCAGCAGCTCAAGACAGGGTATAGAAAAACTGTTTTTT. It encodes CASSSRQGIEKLFF. The chain recombines TRBV5-4 with TRBJ1-4, with 7 bases identical to TRBD1. From germline, CDR1 is SGHNT and CDR2 YYREEE (reference sequence). The length of the CDR3 is 14 residues. V lost 3 bases and J lost 8; bases outside the gene matches: 7. Variable domain in full (rest from reference TRBV5-4 and TRBJ1-4): ETGVTQSPTHLIKTRGQQVTLRCSSQSGHNTVSWYQQALGQGPQFIFQYYREEENGRGNFPPRFSGLQFPNYSSELNVNALELDDSALYLCASSSRQGIEKLFFGSGTQLSVL.